A selection of T cell receptor beta chains follows, all from one sample in a study of cytomegalovirus exposure and HLA in healthy donors. Only in-frame clones appear in the TCRdb table, and some are missing; sequencing was by immunoSEQ multiplex PCR. This table lists around 80,000 clones. Sequenced sample: PBMCs. These receptors originate from a boy aged 5-17 years in good health and CMV-seronegative. CDR3s include the opening cysteine and the closing phenylalanine or tryptophan. Each record gives: V gene, J gene, D gene, CDR3 DNA, CDR3 protein. D genes are given only for firm matches.

v_call: TRBV6-5
j_call: TRBJ1-3
d_call: TRBD1
cdr3_nt: TGTGCCAGCGGGCGACAGGGCCCTGGAAACACCATATATTTT
cdr3_aa: CASGRQGPGNTIYF

v_call: TRBV5-1
j_call: TRBJ2-5
d_call: -
cdr3_nt: TGCGCCAGCAGCCTTGTTCTAGCGGAGACCCAGTACTTC
cdr3_aa: CASSLVLAETQYF

v_call: TRBV18
j_call: TRBJ2-2
d_call: TRBD1
cdr3_nt: TGTGCCAGCTCACCCACAGGGGTCACCGGGGAGCTGTTTTTT
cdr3_aa: CASSPTGVTGELFF

v_call: TRBV4-1
j_call: TRBJ2-7
d_call: TRBD2
cdr3_nt: TGCGCCAGCAGCCAAGACCAGACTAGCCCCAGCTACGAGCAGTACTTC
cdr3_aa: CASSQDQTSPSYEQYF

v_call: TRBV5-1
j_call: TRBJ1-3
d_call: TRBD1
cdr3_nt: TGCGCCAGCAGCTCCACGGCAGGGGGCTCTGGAAACACCATATATTTT
cdr3_aa: CASSSTAGGSGNTIYF

v_call: TRBV4-1
j_call: TRBJ1-2
d_call: TRBD1
cdr3_nt: TGCGCCAGCAGCCTCCCCCGGGACAGGGATAGGTATGGCTACACCTTC
cdr3_aa: CASSLPRDRDRYGYTF

v_call: TRBV29-1
j_call: TRBJ1-1
d_call: TRBD1
cdr3_nt: TGCAGCGTTTATAATTTATTGAGACAGGGCGACTCTGAAGCTTTCTTT
cdr3_aa: CSVYNLLRQGDSEAFF

v_call: TRBV13
j_call: TRBJ1-1
d_call: -
cdr3_nt: TGTGCCAGCAGCTTAGGGTCAGATGCTGAAGCTTTCTTT
cdr3_aa: CASSLGSDAEAFF

v_call: TRBV4-1
j_call: TRBJ2-3
d_call: -
cdr3_nt: TGCGCCAGCAGCCAACCTACCAGCACAGATACGCAGTATTTT
cdr3_aa: CASSQPTSTDTQYF

v_call: TRBV29-1
j_call: TRBJ2-7
d_call: TRBD1
cdr3_nt: TGCAGCGCTGTGAGTACAGGGGTTAGCTACGAGCAGTACTTC
cdr3_aa: CSAVSTGVSYEQYF

v_call: TRBV12-5
j_call: TRBJ1-2
d_call: -
cdr3_nt: TGTGCTAGTGGATACGAGGCCAACTATGGCTACACCTTC
cdr3_aa: CASGYEANYGYTF

v_call: TRBV5-4
j_call: TRBJ1-1
d_call: -
cdr3_nt: TGTGCCAGCAGCACTACGGATCTGAACACTGAAGCTTTCTTT
cdr3_aa: CASSTTDLNTEAFF

v_call: TRBV5-1
j_call: TRBJ2-5
d_call: -
cdr3_nt: TGCGCCAGCAGCTTGATGTCGGGGAAGGAGACCCAGTACTTC
cdr3_aa: CASSLMSGKETQYF

v_call: TRBV19
j_call: TRBJ1-1
d_call: -
cdr3_nt: TGTGCCAGTAGTATTATGGATGGACTGCTGAACGGGGGTACTGAAGCTTTCTTT
cdr3_aa: CASSIMDGLLNGGTEAFF

v_call: TRBV5-8
j_call: TRBJ1-5
d_call: TRBD1
cdr3_nt: TGTGCCAGCAGCAGAGGACAGGGTTGGCAACAGCCCCAGCATTTT
cdr3_aa: CASSRGQGWQQPQHF

v_call: TRBV6-1
j_call: TRBJ2-2
d_call: -
cdr3_nt: TGTGCCAGCAGTGGACAGTTGAACACCGGGGAGCTGTTTTTT
cdr3_aa: CASSGQLNTGELFF

v_call: TRBV6-5
j_call: TRBJ2-4
d_call: TRBD1
cdr3_nt: TGTGCCAGCAGCCACCTTCGGGACAGTCAGTACTTC
cdr3_aa: CASSHLRDSQYF

v_call: TRBV18
j_call: TRBJ1-3
d_call: TRBD1
cdr3_nt: TGTGCCAGCTCACCCGGACAGGTTAACTCTGGAAACACCATATATTTT
cdr3_aa: CASSPGQVNSGNTIYF

v_call: TRBV7-6
j_call: TRBJ2-7
d_call: -
cdr3_nt: TGTGCCAGCAGCCCCCGGGGAGGCTACGAGCAGTACTTC
cdr3_aa: CASSPRGGYEQYF

v_call: TRBV18
j_call: TRBJ2-5
d_call: -
cdr3_nt: TGTGCCAGCTCAACCAGACAAGAGACCCAGTACTTC
cdr3_aa: CASSTRQETQYF